Each of the 22 T cell receptor beta chains below was sequenced from the same sample in a study of T-cell reconstitution after alpha-beta-depleted transplantation in children. The library targeted TCRbeta and was prepared with unique molecular identifiers. TCRdb used MiXCR to reprocess the PCR reads, holding one entry per CDR3 protein. Of roughly 300,000 distinct CDR3 sequences in the sample, under 14% are singletons; the top ten hold 23%. Here the sequenced sample was peripheral blood, taken 180 days after TCRalphabeta/CD19-depleted stem cell transplant. These receptors were collected from a male patient between 2 and 10 years old who had a stem cell transplant for chronic granulomatous disease, so the T cells may come from the graft donor.

The J gene is TRBJ2-3, the V gene TRBV6-5; D remains ambiguous. V lost 0 bases, J lost 5 bases, and 12 bases lay in between. Looked up from germline, CDR1 is MNHEY and CDR2 is SVGAGI. There are 15 residues in the CDR3. CDR3: CASSYSISSGDTQYF. DNA of the CDR3: TGTGCCAGCAGTTACTCGATTTCTTCCGGAGATACGCAGTATTTT.

This clonotype has a count of ten or more. The chain employs TRBV7-6 and TRBJ1-1; TRBD1 is a possible D gene (5 bases). The CDR3 totals 14 residues. Germline CDR1 and CDR2: SGHVS and FNYEAQ. Trimming removed 1 base at V and 1 base at J, with 7 bases between. The CDR3 is CASSLVQGNTEAFF. The CDR3 DNA reads as TGTGCCAGCAGCTTAGTTCAGGGGAACACTGAAGCTTTCTTT.

The table lists this clonotype with many counts. V and J are TRBV5-1 and TRBJ2-2; the D gene is possibly TRBD1 (6 bases). Germline CDR1 SGHRS, CDR2 YFSETQ. The CDR3 is made up of 14 amino acids. The V gene lost 7 bases and the J gene lost 10 bases, with 20 bases spanning the gap. The CDR3 DNA reads as TGCGCCAGCCGCGGACAGAGTTACCTGGAGGAGCTGTTTTTT. It specifies CASRGQSYLEELFF.

The chain's CDR3 is CSASSLLEREESYNEQFF. CDR3 in DNA: TGCAGTGCTAGCTCCTTACTAGAGCGGGAGGAATCCTACAATGAGCAGTTCTTC. The V gene is TRBV20-1, the J gene TRBJ2-1; 9 nucleotides match TRBD2. J was trimmed by 1 base and V by 3 bases; bases with no gene match: 13. CDR3 size: 18 residues. Germline values: CDR1 DFQATT, CDR2 SNEGSKA (reference sequence).

This clonotype has at least ten counts. This chain links TRBV29-1 with TRBJ2-2, with D perhaps TRBD1 (5 bases). V lost 4 bases, J lost 1 base, and 7 bases lay in between. The CDR3 spans 13 residues. Germline assignment: CDR1 SQVTM and CDR2 ANQGSEA. The CDR3 DNA reads TGCAGCGTTGTAAGGGGGAACACCGGGGAGCTGTTTTTT. This sequence encodes CSVVRGNTGELFF.

Turning to this clonotype: It may be a read error: a sequence one base away is much more abundant. V is TRBV5-1 and J is TRBJ2-2, with 7 positions matching TRBD2. The CDR3 sequence is 17 residues long. V shed 1 base, J shed 0 bases, and the junction held 6 bases outside the gene matches. Per the germline V gene, CDR1 is SGHRS and CDR2 is YFSETQ. For the CDR3, the DNA is TGCGCCAGCAGCTTGTTGCCTAGCGGATCGAACACCGGGGAGCTGTTTTTT. Translating it yields CASSLLPSGSNTGELFF.

In its sample, this clonotype was seen many times. This chain uses TRBV27 with TRBJ2-7, with D perhaps given as TRBD1 or TRBD2 (6 bases each). CDR1 and CDR2 (germline): MNHEY, SMNVEV (reference sequence). This CDR3 comprises 15 residues. Trimming left V 5 bases short and J 2 bases short, with 16 bases between. CDR3 DNA: TGTGCCAGCAGTCCGGGGGACAACCCCACCTACGAGCAGTACTTC. Translation: CASSPGDNPTYEQYF.

This clonotype came up many times. The genes are TRBV4-3 and TRBJ2-2; D uncertain. V was shortened by 2 bases and J by 8 bases, with 6 bases between the two germline ends. CDR1 LGHNA and CDR2 YSLEER come from the germline V gene. CDR3 length: 12 residues. The CDR3 loop is CASSQFSGELFF. CDR3 nucleotide sequence: TGCGCCAGCAGCCAATTTTCGGGGGAGCTGTTTTTT.

Only a few counts were recorded for this clonotype. A much more abundant neighbour one base away suggests this may be a read error. This rearrangement joins TRBV6-1 to TRBJ1-2; 9 bases are shared with TRBD1. Germline assignment: CDR1 MNHNS and CDR2 SASEGT. The CDR3 is made up of 15 amino acids. The CDR3: CASRPPGQGYYGDTF. Written as DNA, the CDR3 is TGTGCCAGCAGACCACCGGGACAGGGATACTATGGCGACACCTTC.

This clonotype was seen repeatedly, ten times or more. V is TRBV11-2 and J is TRBJ2-3; D is uncertain. CDR3 length: 13 amino acids. CDR1 and CDR2 from the germline V gene are SGHAT and FQNNGV. V was pared by 3 bases and J by 4 bases, with 8 bases between. In DNA, the CDR3 is TGTGCCAGCAGCTTGGTTGGCGCAGATACGCAGTATTTT. The encoded protein is CASSLVGADTQYF.

This clonotype showed up many times. This sequence joins TRBV19 and TRBJ2-7; D perhaps matches TRBD2 (5 bases). Trimming removed 5 bases from V and 4 bases from J, with 27 bases in between. Germline V lookup: CDR1 LNHDA, CDR2 SQIVND (reference sequence). The CDR3 runs to 18 residues. The CDR3 reads CASSARVSASVKPYEQYF. In DNA form, the CDR3 reads TGTGCCAGTAGTGCCCGGGTTAGCGCGAGCGTCAAACCATACGAGCAGTACTTC.

J is TRBJ2-4 and V is TRBV19; the match to TRBD1 covers 12 bases. The CDR3 sequence is 15 residues long. J gave up 12 bases and V 3 bases, and 9 bases lay outside the gene matches. The germline V gene encodes CDR1 LNHDA and CDR2 SQIVND (reference sequence). CDR3 sequence (DNA): TGTGCCAGTAGTATGTCGGGACAGGGGGCGTTTAATCAGTACTTC. It codes for CASSMSGQGAFNQYF.

This clonotype appeared a single time. This is likely an artifact of a read error, given a far larger clone one base away. The V gene is TRBV12-3 or TRBV12-4, the J gene TRBJ2-7; D remains unclear. This CDR3 is 12 amino acids long. The CDR3 DNA sequence: TGTGCCAGCAGTTTCGGCGCCTACAAGCAGTACTTC. Amino acid sequence: CASSFGAYKQYF.

There are many counts of this clonotype. The chain employs TRBV7-2 and TRBJ2-7, with D possibly matching TRBD2 (5 bases). Trimming took off 4 bases at V and 3 bases at J, with 10 bases between the two ends. The CDR3 is 13 residues long. From germline, CDR1 is SGHTA and CDR2 FQGNSA. CDR3 protein: CASSSGLLYEQYF. The CDR3 DNA follows: TGTGCCAGCAGCTCTGGACTTCTCTACGAGCAGTACTTC.

The rearrangement uses TRBV6-5 and TRBJ2-1, with 10 bases aligning to TRBD1. The CDR3 spans 15 residues. The V gene's germline CDR1 is MNHEY and CDR2 SVGAGI. V trimming: 2 bases; J trimming: 5 bases; junction bases outside the gene matches: 3. CDR3 in amino acids: CASSYVGQGNNEQFF. The DNA for the CDR3 is TGTGCCAGCAGTTACGTGGGACAGGGGAACAATGAGCAGTTCTTC.

The chain links TRBV30 to TRBJ2-7; possibly TRBD2 for D (6 bases). V lost 0 bases and J 1 base, leaving 19 bases between the germline ends. This CDR3 has 17 amino acids. The V gene's germline CDR1 is GTSNPN and CDR2 SVGIG (reference sequence). The CDR3 nucleotides read TGTGCCTGGAGTGTACGTCGCGGGATCCTCTTGTCCTACGAGCAGTACTTC. This sequence encodes CAWSVRRGILLSYEQYF.

This clonotype has at least ten counts. V gene TRBV5-5 combines with J gene TRBJ2-1; 9 positions match TRBD2. J lost 6 bases, V lost 4 bases, and 11 bases had no gene match. The V gene's germline CDR1 is SGHKS and CDR2 YYEKEE (reference sequence). The CDR3 has 16 amino acids. CDR3 sequence: CASSPPALAGTNEQFF. CDR3 DNA sequence: TGTGCCAGCAGCCCCCCAGCGCTAGCGGGGACCAATGAGCAGTTCTTC.

This clonotype was seen ten or more times. The gene calls are TRBV10-3 and TRBJ2-2; TRBD1 is a possible D gene (7 bases). The CDR3 spans 14 residues. The germline gives CDR1 ENHRY, CDR2 SYGVKD. Trimming took off 8 bases at V and 1 base at J, with 11 bases between the two ends. The CDR3 DNA reads TGTGCCATCGGGAGGACAGGGAACACCGGGGAGCTGTTTTTT. Amino acid sequence: CAIGRTGNTGELFF.

This clonotype was observed at least ten times. This chain joins TRBV20-1 and TRBJ2-6; D is ambiguous. The CDR3 has 16 residues. Trimming shortened V by 6 bases and J by 0 bases, and 15 bases separated the two germline ends. Germline loops: CDR1 DFQATT, CDR2 SNEGSKA (reference sequence). CDR3 loop: CSAADPGPSGANVLTF. The CDR3 nucleotides are TGCAGTGCAGCAGATCCAGGCCCCTCTGGGGCCAACGTCCTGACTTTC.

This clonotype occurred many times. The rearrangement links TRBV5-1 to TRBJ2-4; D is tentatively TRBD1 or TRBD2 (6 bases each). Germline loops: CDR1 SGHRS, CDR2 YFSETQ. V shed 3 bases and J shed 3 bases, with 19 bases lying between them. This CDR3 is 17 amino acids long. The CDR3 DNA follows: TGCGCCAGCAGCTCAGGAGGGGGGCAGAGAGTCAAAAACATTCAGTACTTC. It codes for CASSSGGGQRVKNIQYF.

A note on this clonotype: A much bigger clone sits one base away, suggesting this may be a read error. CDR3 DNA: TGTGCCAGTAGTGTAGGGACGGTCGGCACTGAAGCTTTCTTT. Amino acid sequence: CASSVGTVGTEAFF. The rearrangement joins TRBV19 to TRBJ1-1, with a tentative D call TRBD1 (5 bases). Germline values: CDR1 LNHDA, CDR2 SQIVND (reference sequence). The V end lost 5 bases, the J end lost 4 bases, and 14 bases lay between the germline ends. The CDR3 covers 14 residues.

This clonotype came up many times. This chain connects TRBV5-1 to TRBJ2-2, with a tentative D call TRBD2 (5 bases). The CDR3 totals 15 residues. Germline values: CDR1 SGHRS, CDR2 YFSETQ. Deletions cut 2 bases from V and 6 bases from J, with 14 bases between. Written as DNA, the CDR3 is TGCGCCAGCAGCTTCAGCGGAGCGGACCCCGGGGAGCTGTTTTTT. As protein: CASSFSGADPGELFF.